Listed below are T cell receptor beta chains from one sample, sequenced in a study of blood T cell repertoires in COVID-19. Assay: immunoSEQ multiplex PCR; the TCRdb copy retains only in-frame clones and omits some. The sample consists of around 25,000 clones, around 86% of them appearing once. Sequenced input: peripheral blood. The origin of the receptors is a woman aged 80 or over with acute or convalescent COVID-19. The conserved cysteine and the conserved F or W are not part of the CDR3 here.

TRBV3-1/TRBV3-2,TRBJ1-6,ASSQGGASGWSYNSPLH
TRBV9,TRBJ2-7,ASSVASGGGYEQY
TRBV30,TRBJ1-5,AWGQYSNQPQH
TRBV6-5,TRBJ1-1,ASRRSGRGAEAF
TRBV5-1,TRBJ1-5,ASSLAGDPNQPQH
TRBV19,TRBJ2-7,ASSMGLADEQY
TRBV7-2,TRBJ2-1,ASTDRGLYNEQF
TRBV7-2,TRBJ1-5,ASSISGTGINQPQH
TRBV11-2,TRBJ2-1,ASSPYSGAHNEQF
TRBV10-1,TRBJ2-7,ASRPNSGSYEQY
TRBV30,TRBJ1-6,AWTREQGNSPLH
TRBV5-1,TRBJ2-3,ASSPGTGGADTQY
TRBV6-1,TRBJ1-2,ASSEALYGYT
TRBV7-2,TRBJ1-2,ASSLDRGDGYT
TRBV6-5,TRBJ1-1,ASSSAGLNTEAF
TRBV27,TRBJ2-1,ASTLAGSPTEQF
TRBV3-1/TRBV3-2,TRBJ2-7,ASSPTGARGYEQY
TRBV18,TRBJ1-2,ASSPQTEIGYT
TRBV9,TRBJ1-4,ASSARDFGANEKLF
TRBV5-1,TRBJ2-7,ASSWGQGGYEQY
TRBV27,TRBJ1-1,ASSLGGGRLWTEAF
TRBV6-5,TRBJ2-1,ASSYSARETQF
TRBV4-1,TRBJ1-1,ASSHRGLSTEAF
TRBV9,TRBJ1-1,ASSKLVGAEAF
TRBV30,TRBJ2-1,AWSGHSGRLNNEQF
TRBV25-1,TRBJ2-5,ASSDPGGQETQY
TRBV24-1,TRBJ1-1,ATSDLFGRAF
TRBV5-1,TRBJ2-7,ASSPEGLYEQY
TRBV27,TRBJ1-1,ASLRTGGTEAF
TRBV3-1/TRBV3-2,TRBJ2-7,ASSQDLGHIYEQY
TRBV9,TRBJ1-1,ASSPGGRKGGAF
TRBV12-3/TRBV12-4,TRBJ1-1,ASRVLDNEAF
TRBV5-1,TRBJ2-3,ASSLDRTGRLTDTQY
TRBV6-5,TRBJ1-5,ASSYSGSGGNQPQH
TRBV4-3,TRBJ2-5,ASSQNRAETQY
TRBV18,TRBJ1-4,ASYSVGEKLF
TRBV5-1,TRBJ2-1,ASSPGVAGNEQF
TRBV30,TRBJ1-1,AWSVDGRKNTEAF
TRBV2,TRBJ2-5,ASSPGQY
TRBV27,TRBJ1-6,ASSYGGSYNSPLH
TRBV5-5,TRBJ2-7,ASRSSTRGEEY
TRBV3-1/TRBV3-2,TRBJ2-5,ASSLQAGGNQETQY
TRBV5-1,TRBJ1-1,ASRFEGAF
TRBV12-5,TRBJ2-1,ASGLGGTSGGPDNEQF
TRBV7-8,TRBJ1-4,ASSPQGNGDEKLF
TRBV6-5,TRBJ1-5,ASSYTLNQPQH
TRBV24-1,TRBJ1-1,ATSDLARRGHMNTEAF
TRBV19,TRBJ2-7,ASSRLAGGYEQY
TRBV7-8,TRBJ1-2,ASSPGQANFNYGYT
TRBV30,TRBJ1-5,AWSPRGTGRNQPQH
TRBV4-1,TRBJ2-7,ASSQAGAGGSEQY
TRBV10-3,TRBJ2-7,ATYAGLAGFEQY
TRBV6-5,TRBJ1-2,ASSYSRTGGSYGYT
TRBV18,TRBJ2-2,ASSPGGVGELF
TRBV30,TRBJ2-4,AWNRGPNIQY
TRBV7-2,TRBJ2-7,ASSFPRYEQY
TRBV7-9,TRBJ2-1,ASSTIAGSSYNEQF
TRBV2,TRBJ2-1,ASRLTQGNEQF
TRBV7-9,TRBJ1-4,ASSPRGGGSTNEKLF